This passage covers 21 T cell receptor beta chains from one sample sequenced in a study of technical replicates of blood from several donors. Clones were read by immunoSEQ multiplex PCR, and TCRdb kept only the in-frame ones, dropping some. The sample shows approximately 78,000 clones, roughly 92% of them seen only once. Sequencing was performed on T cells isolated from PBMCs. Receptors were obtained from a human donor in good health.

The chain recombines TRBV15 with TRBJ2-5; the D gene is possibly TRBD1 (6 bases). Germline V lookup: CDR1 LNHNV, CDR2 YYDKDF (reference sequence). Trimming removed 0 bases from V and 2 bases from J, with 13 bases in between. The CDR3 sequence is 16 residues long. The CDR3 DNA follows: TGTGCCACCAGCAGAGAAACAGGGACCTCACAAGAGACCCAGTACTTC. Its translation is CATSRETGTSQETQYF.

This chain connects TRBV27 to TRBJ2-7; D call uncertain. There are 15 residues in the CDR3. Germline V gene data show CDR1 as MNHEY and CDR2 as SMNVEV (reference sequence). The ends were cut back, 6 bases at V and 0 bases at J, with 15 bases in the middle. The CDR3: CASRILYGSSYEQYF. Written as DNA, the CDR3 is TGTGCCAGCAGAATCTTATACGGTTCCTCCTACGAGCAGTACTTC.

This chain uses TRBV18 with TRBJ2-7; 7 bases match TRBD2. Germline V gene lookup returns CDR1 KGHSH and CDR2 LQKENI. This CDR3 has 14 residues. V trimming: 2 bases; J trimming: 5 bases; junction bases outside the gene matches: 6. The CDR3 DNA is TGTGCCAGCTCACCAGGACTAGGGGACCACGAGCAGTACTTC. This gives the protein CASSPGLGDHEQYF.

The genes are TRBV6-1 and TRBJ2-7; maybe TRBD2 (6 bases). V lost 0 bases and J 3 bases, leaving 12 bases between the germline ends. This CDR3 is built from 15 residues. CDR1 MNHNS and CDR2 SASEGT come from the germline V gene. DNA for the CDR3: TGTGCCAGCAGTGAAGCGACCGGGGGTGTCTACGAGCAGTACTTC. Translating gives CASSEATGGVYEQYF.

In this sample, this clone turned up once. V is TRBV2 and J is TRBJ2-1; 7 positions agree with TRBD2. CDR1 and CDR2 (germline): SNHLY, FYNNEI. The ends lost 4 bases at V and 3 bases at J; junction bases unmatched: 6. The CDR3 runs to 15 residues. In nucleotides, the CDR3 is TGTGCCAGCAGTGTCGACGGGAGGAGCTACAATGAGCAGTTCTTC. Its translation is CASSVDGRSYNEQFF.

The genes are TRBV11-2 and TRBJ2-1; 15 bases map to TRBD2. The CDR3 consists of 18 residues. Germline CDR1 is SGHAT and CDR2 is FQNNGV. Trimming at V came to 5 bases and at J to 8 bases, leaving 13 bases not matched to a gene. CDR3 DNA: TGTGCCAGCAGCCCCGGGACTAGCGGGAGGCTTAATTACTATGAGCAGTTCTTC. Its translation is CASSPGTSGRLNYYEQFF. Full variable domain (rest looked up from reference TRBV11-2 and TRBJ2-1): EAGVAQSPRYKIIEKRQSVAFWCNPISGHATLYWYQQILGQGPKLLIQFQNNGVVDDSQLPKDRFSAERLKGVDSTLKIQPAKLEDSAVYLCASSPGTSGRLNYYEQFFGPGTRLTVL.

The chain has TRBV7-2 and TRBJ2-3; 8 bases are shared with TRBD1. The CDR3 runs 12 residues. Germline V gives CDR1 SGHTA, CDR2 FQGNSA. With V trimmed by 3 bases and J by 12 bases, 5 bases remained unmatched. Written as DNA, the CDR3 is TGTGCCAGCAGCTTGGACAGGGCGTCCCAGTATTTT. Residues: CASSLDRASQYF.

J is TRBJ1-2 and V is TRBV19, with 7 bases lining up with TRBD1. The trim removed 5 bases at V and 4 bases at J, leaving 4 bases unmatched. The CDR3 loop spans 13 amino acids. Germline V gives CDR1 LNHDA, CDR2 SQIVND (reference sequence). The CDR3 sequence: CASSQGQSYGYTF. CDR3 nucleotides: TGTGCCAGTAGTCAGGGACAGTCCTATGGCTACACCTTC.

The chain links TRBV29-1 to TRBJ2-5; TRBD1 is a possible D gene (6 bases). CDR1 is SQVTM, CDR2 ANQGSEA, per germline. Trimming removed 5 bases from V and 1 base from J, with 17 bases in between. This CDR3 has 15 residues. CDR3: CSVQTQGTIQETQYF. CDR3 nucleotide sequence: TGCAGCGTTCAGACTCAGGGGACCATCCAAGAGACCCAGTACTTC.

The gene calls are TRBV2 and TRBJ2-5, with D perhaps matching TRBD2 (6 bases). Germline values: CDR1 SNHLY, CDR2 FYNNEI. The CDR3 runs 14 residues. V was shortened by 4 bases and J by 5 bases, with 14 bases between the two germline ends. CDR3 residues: CASSVLAEDETQYF. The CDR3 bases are TGTGCCAGCAGTGTACTAGCAGAGGACGAGACCCAGTACTTC.

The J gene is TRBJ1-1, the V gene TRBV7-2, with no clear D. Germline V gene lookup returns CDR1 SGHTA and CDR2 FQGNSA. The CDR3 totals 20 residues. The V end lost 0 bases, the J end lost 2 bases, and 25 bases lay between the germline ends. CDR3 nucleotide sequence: TGTGCCAGCAGCTTAGCGCTTTTTTGGAGGGCGGCAGAACGAAACACTGAAGCTTTCTTT. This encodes CASSLALFWRAAERNTEAFF. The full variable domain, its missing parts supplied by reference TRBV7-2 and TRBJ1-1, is GAGVSQSPSNKVTEKGKDVELRCDPISGHTALYWYRQSLGQGLEFLIYFQGNSAPDKSGLPSDRFSAERTGGSVSTLTIQRTQQEDSAVYLCASSLALFWRAAERNTEAFFGQGTRLTVV.

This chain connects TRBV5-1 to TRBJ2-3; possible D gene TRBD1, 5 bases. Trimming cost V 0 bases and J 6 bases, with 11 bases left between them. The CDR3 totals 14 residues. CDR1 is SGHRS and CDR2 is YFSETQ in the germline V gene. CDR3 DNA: TGCGCCAGCAGCTTGGAGCCAGGGTTTGATACGCAGTATTTT. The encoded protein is CASSLEPGFDTQYF.

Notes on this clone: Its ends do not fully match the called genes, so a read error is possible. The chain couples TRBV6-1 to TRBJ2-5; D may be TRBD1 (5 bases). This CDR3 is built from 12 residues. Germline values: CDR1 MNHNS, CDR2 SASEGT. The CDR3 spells CASRWTSESQYF. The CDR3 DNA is TGTGCCAGCAGATGGACATCCGAGAGCCAGTACTTC.

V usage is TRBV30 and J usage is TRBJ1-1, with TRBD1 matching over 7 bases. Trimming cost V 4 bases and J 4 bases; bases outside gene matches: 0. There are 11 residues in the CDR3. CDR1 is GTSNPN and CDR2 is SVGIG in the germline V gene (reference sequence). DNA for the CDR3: TGTGCCTGGAACAGGGGCACTGAAGCTTTCTTT. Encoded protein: CAWNRGTEAFF. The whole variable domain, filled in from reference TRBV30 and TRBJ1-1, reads SQTIHQWPATLVQPVGSPLSLECTVEGTSNPNLYWYRQAAGRGLQLLFYSVGIGQISSEVPQNLSASRPQDRQFILSSKKLLLSDSGFYLCAWNRGTEAFFGQGTRLTVV.

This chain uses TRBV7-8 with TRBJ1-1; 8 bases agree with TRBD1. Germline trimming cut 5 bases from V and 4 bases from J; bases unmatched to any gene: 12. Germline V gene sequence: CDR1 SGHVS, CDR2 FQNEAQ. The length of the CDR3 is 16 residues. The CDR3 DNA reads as TGTGCCAGCAGCCCCCTCACCCAGGGGGCTGGCACTGAAGCTTTCTTT. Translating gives CASSPLTQGAGTEAFF.

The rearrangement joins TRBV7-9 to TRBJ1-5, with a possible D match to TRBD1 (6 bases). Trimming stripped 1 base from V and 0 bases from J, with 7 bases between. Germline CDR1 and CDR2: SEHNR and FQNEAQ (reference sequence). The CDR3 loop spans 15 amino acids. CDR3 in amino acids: CASSLVQGSNQPQHF. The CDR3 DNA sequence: TGTGCCAGCAGCTTAGTACAGGGTAGCAATCAGCCCCAGCATTTT.

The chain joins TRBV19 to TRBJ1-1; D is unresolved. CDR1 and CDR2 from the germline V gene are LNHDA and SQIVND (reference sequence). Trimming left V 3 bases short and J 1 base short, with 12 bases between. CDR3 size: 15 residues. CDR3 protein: CASSIPFPGNTEAFF. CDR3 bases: TGTGCCAGTAGTATCCCCTTTCCGGGGAACACTGAAGCTTTCTTT.

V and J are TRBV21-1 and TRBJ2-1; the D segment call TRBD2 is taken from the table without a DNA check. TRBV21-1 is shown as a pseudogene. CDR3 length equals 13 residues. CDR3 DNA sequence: TGTGCCAGACCCGGGACTAGTATCGATCGGCAGTTCTTC. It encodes CARPGTSIDRQFF.

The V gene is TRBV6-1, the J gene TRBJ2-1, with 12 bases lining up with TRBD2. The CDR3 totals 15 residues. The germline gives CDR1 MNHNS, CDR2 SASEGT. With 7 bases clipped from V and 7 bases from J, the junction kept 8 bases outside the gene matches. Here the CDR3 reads CASNKLAGGRNEQFF. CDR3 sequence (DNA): TGTGCCAGCAATAAACTAGCGGGAGGACGGAATGAGCAGTTCTTC.

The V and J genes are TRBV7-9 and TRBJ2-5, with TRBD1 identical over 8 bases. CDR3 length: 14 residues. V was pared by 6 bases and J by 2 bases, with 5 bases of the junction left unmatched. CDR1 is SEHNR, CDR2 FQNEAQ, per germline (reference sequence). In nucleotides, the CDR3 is TGTGCCAGCAGGCGACAGGGGTATCAAGAGACCCAGTACTTC. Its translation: CASRRQGYQETQYF.

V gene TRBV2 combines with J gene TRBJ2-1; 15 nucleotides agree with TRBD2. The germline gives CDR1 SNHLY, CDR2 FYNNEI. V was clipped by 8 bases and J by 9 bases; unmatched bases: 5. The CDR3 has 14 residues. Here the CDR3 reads CASGGLAGGAEQFF. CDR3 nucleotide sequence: TGTGCCAGCGGGGGACTAGCGGGAGGAGCTGAGCAGTTCTTC.